The 31 T cell receptor beta chains reported below all come from one sample, sequenced in a study of T-cell memory formation after mild COVID-19. From the 5' RACE reads, TCRdb called clonotypes with MiXCR, one entry per CDR3 protein. The data show 450,000 or so distinct CDR3 sequences, with roughly 20% seen just once and about 8.8% held by the top ten. The sequenced material came from PBMCs or a T cell subset sorted from them (not recorded which). Receptors were obtained from an adult woman who had mild COVID-19 (a few samples of this study predate the infection). Cell type and time point are not known.

This chain links TRBV30 with TRBJ1-1; no firm D call. The V and J ends lost 3 bases and 1 base respectively, with 6 bases between them. The CDR3 runs 12 residues. Germline-derived CDR1 and CDR2 are GTSNPN and SVGIG (reference sequence). The CDR3 spells CAWSLSNTEAFF. The CDR3 nucleotides read TGTGCCTGGAGCCTTTCGAACACTGAAGCTTTCTTT.

This clonotype was recorded a few times. The chain is built from TRBV20-1 and TRBJ1-2; D gene unclear. Germline V gene sequence: CDR1 DFQATT, CDR2 SNEGSKA (reference sequence). V dropped 0 bases and J dropped 3 bases, with 11 bases sitting between them. CDR3 length equals 14 residues. The CDR3: CSAREALGDYGYTF. The CDR3 DNA follows: TGCAGTGCTAGAGAGGCCCTGGGAGACTATGGCTACACCTTC.

Written as DNA, the CDR3 is TGCGCCAGCAGCCACTTACAGGGGGATGGAAACACCATATATTTT. Its protein product is CASSHLQGDGNTIYF. This sequence joins TRBV4-3 and TRBJ1-3; 8 bases line up with TRBD1. Germline V gene lookup returns CDR1 LGHNA and CDR2 YSLEER. The CDR3 consists of 15 residues. Losses at the gene ends were 3 bases for V and 3 bases for J; bases not matched to a gene: 4.

The chain couples TRBV29-1 to TRBJ2-1, with 12 bases that match TRBD1. Trimming cost V 5 bases and J 0 bases; bases outside gene matches: 11. The CDR3 covers 18 residues. The germline V gene has CDR1 SQVTM and CDR2 ANQGSEA. DNA of the CDR3: TGCAGCGTTATCCCGGGACAGGGGGCTTCCAGCTCCTACAATGAGCAGTTCTTC. It encodes CSVIPGQGASSSYNEQFF.

This clonotype showed up just a few times. An end of the junction does not agree with germline; a read error may underlie this. The chain links TRBV11-1 to TRBJ2-2, with 9 bases identical to TRBD2. Germline CDR1 reads SGHAT; CDR2 reads FQDESV (reference sequence). The CDR3 is 13 amino acids. Here the CDR3 reads CASSLAGKGELFF. The DNA for the CDR3 is TGTGCCAGCAGCCTAGCGGGAAAGGGGGAGCTGTTTTTT.

This clonotype has just a few counts. The chain joins TRBV11-2 to TRBJ1-1; D perhaps matches TRBD1 (5 bases). Germline CDR1 reads SGHAT; CDR2 reads FQNNGV. Trimming shortened V by 4 bases and J by 1 base, and 16 bases separated the two germline ends. The CDR3 sequence is 16 residues long. The CDR3 coding sequence is TGTGCCAGCAGCTCTCGACAGTCATACTCGAACACTGAAGCTTTCTTT. As protein: CASSSRQSYSNTEAFF. Full variable domain (outside the CDR3, taken from reference TRBV11-2 and TRBJ1-1): EAGVAQSPRYKIIEKRQSVAFWCNPISGHATLYWYQQILGQGPKLLIQFQNNGVVDDSQLPKDRFSAERLKGVDSTLKIQPAKLEDSAVYLCASSSRQSYSNTEAFFGQGTRLTVV.

This rearrangement joins TRBV4-2 to TRBJ1-2, with 12 bases fitting TRBD1. The CDR3 runs to 20 residues. Looked up from germline, CDR1 is LGHNA and CDR2 is YNFKEQ. J was trimmed by 4 bases and V by 4 bases; bases with no gene match: 19. CDR3 sequence (DNA): TGTGCCAGCAGCCCCGGGGGATTGCCGGGACAGGGGGCTTTTGGCTATGGCTACACCTTC. It encodes CASSPGGLPGQGAFGYGYTF.

The table lists this clonotype with a few counts. The genes are TRBV12-3 or TRBV12-4 and TRBJ2-7; the D is unclear. This CDR3 region has 12 residues. V gave up 6 bases and J gave up 1 base, with 7 bases separating them. This CDR3 reads CASRVGSYEQYF. The CDR3 DNA sequence: TGTGCCAGCAGGGTTGGATCCTACGAGCAGTACTTC.

This rearrangement joins TRBV6-5 to TRBJ1-1; D is unclear. Trimming stripped 0 bases from V and 6 bases from J, with 11 bases between. This CDR3 comprises 14 residues. Per the germline V gene, CDR1 is MNHEY and CDR2 is SVGAGI. The CDR3 spells CASSYSIGGSEAFF. Here the CDR3 DNA reads TGTGCCAGCAGTTACTCGATTGGTGGGTCTGAAGCTTTCTTT.

The rearrangement joins TRBV20-1 to TRBJ1-5, with TRBD1 matching over 10 bases. The CDR3 contains 14 residues. Trimming removed 2 bases from V and 4 bases from J; junction bases left unmatched: 2. Per germline, CDR1 DFQATT and CDR2 SNEGSKA (reference sequence). The CDR3 region has the DNA TGCAGTGCTAGACGGACAGGGGGAAATCAGCCCCAGCATTTT. The encoded protein is CSARRTGGNQPQHF.

This clonotype occurred a few times. In DNA form, the CDR3 reads TGTGCCAGCAGCGAGGGACAGCTTGAAGCTTTCTTT. Protein: CASSEGQLEAFF. The chain uses TRBV13 and TRBJ1-1; 7 positions agree with TRBD1. The J segment lost 7 bases and the V segment lost 5 bases, leaving 4 bases of the junction unmatched. CDR1 PRHDT and CDR2 FYEKMQ come from the germline V gene (reference sequence). This CDR3 region has 12 residues.

The J gene is TRBJ2-5, the V gene TRBV7-8; TRBD1 or TRBD2 may be the D gene (5 bases each). V was pared by 1 base and J by 4 bases, with 13 bases between. Germline CDR1 SGHVS, CDR2 FQNEAQ. This CDR3 is built from 15 residues. The CDR3 DNA is TGTGCCAGCAGCTTAGGGAGAGGGGTGAGAGAGACCCAGTACTTC. Translation gives CASSLGRGVRETQYF.

This clonotype was seen a handful of times. The chain joins TRBV29-1 to TRBJ1-2, with 9 bases lining up with TRBD1. The germline V gene has CDR1 SQVTM and CDR2 ANQGSEA. This CDR3 is 12 amino acids long. J gave up 5 bases and V 6 bases, and 4 bases lay outside the gene matches. The CDR3 sequence: CSVEGQGYGYTF. The CDR3 nucleotides read TGCAGCGTCGAGGGACAGGGATATGGCTACACCTTC.

This clonotype was detected many times. The V call is TRBV7-2, the J call TRBJ2-5; D is possibly TRBD1 (6 bases). The germline V gene encodes CDR1 SGHTA and CDR2 FQGNSA. The CDR3 contains 14 residues. The V end was cut by 8 bases, the J end by 2 bases, with 15 bases between. The CDR3 is CASERRRGQETQYF. The CDR3 nucleotides are TGTGCCAGCGAACGACGCAGGGGACAAGAGACCCAGTACTTC.

This chain links TRBV20-1 with TRBJ2-1; D not certain. Trimming left V 1 base short and J 8 bases short, with 15 bases between. Germline-derived CDR1 and CDR2 are DFQATT and SNEGSKA (reference sequence). CDR3 length: 14 amino acids. In DNA, the CDR3 is TGCAGTGCTAGAGGGCCCCAAACCGGTGATGAGCAGTTCTTC. Its translation is CSARGPQTGDEQFF.

The genes are TRBV7-8 and TRBJ2-5; D might be TRBD2 (6 bases). The CDR3 is 11 residues long. The V end was cut by 8 bases, the J end by 5 bases, with 9 bases between. Germline V gene data show CDR1 as SGHVS and CDR2 as FQNEAQ. CDR3 nucleotide sequence: TGTGCCAGCTTTCTAGCGGAGACCCAGTACTTC. This codes for CASFLAETQYF.

This clonotype was counted between two and nine times. This rearrangement joins TRBV12-3 or TRBV12-4 to TRBJ1-1; unclear D gene. The CDR3 runs 13 residues. The V end lost 4 bases, the J end lost 2 bases, and 8 bases lay between the germline ends. The CDR3 region has the DNA TGTGCCAGCAGTTACCCAGGCAACACTGAAGCTTTCTTT. It translates to CASSYPGNTEAFF.

The chain links TRBV12-3 or TRBV12-4 to TRBJ1-1; D uncertain. The CDR3 spans 13 residues. Between the trimmed V and J ends, which lost 10 bases and 4 bases, there was a span of 16 bases. For the CDR3, the DNA is TGTGCCAACGGGTTGGGCCGGAGCACTGAAGCTTTCTTT. Its translation: CANGLGRSTEAFF.

This CDR3 is CASSLYPSGSPGANVLTF. The CDR3 region has the DNA TGTGCCAGCAGCTTATATCCTAGCGGGAGTCCTGGGGCCAACGTCCTGACTTTC. The chain carries TRBV7-3 and TRBJ2-6; TRBD2 matches at 10 bases. The germline V gene encodes CDR1 SGHTA and CDR2 FQGTGA. Trimming removed 2 bases from V and 2 bases from J; junction bases left unmatched: 6. CDR3 length: 18 amino acids. Drawing the rest from reference TRBV7-3 and TRBJ2-6, the complete variable domain is GAGVSQTPSNKVTEKGKYVELRCDPISGHTALYWYRQSLGQGPEFLIYFQGTGAADDSGLPNDRFFAVRPEGSVSTLKIQRTERGDSAVYLCASSLYPSGSPGANVLTFGAGSRLTVL.

To note about this clonotype: This likely comes from a read error, as the CDR3 has no conserved phenylalanine or tryptophan at its end. This chain joins TRBV5-5 and TRBJ2-1, with 9 bases lining up with TRBD2. CDR3 length: 17 amino acids. Trimming cost V 1 base and J 7 bases; bases outside gene matches: 12. Germline CDR1 reads SGHKS; CDR2 reads YYEKEE (reference sequence). The DNA of the CDR3 is TGTGCCAGCAGCTTGAGGGTGTCTAGCGGGATAAGGAATGAGCAGTTCTTA. This gives the protein CASSLRVSSGIRNEQFL.

This clonotype has a handful of counts. The chain carries TRBV24-1 and TRBJ2-4; D gene uncertain. The CDR3 runs to 15 residues. Germline CDR1 is KGHDR and CDR2 is SFDVKD. Trimming left V 3 bases short and J 9 bases short, with 17 bases between. The CDR3: CATSDPDGRGGIQYF. The CDR3, as DNA: TGTGCCACCAGTGATCCGGACGGACGCGGTGGCATTCAGTACTTC.

The genes are TRBV29-1 and TRBJ2-5, with 10 bases that match TRBD1. J was trimmed by 3 bases and V by 8 bases; bases with no gene match: 12. The CDR3 extends over 15 amino acids. Germline V gene sequence: CDR1 SQVTM, CDR2 ANQGSEA. The CDR3 sequence is CSTERDRGGKETQYF. The CDR3 DNA sequence: TGCAGCACAGAGAGGGACAGGGGTGGAAAAGAGACCCAGTACTTC.

CDR3 amino acids: CASSQPLPGTAYGYTF. The CDR3 region has the DNA TGTGCCAGCAGCCAGCCCCTGCCCGGGACAGCCTATGGCTACACCTTC. This sequence joins TRBV4-2 and TRBJ1-2; 7 bases match TRBD1. Trimming took 3 bases from V and 4 from J; bases not matched to a gene: 11. The CDR3 has 16 amino acids. CDR1 and CDR2 (germline): LGHNA, YNFKEQ.

The chain recombines TRBV7-9 with TRBJ1-1; 9 bases match TRBD1. Trimming took 1 base from V and 6 from J; bases not matched to a gene: 3. There are 14 residues in the CDR3. CDR1 and CDR2 from the germline V gene are SEHNR and FQNEAQ (reference sequence). CDR3 in DNA: TGTGCCAGCAGCTTAGTGGGACAGGGTCCTGAAGCTTTCTTT. It is translated as CASSLVGQGPEAFF.

This clonotype was detected only a few times. J is TRBJ2-1 and V is TRBV27, with D perhaps TRBD2 (6 bases). V was cut by 3 bases and J by 13 bases, with 13 bases left in between. The CDR3 runs 12 residues. From germline, CDR1 is MNHEY and CDR2 SMNVEV (reference sequence). For the CDR3, the DNA is TGTGCCAGCAGTTTGGGGGGAGGCCCTCAGTTCTTC. It yields the protein CASSLGGGPQFF.

The gene calls are TRBV7-2 and TRBJ2-2, with a tentative D call TRBD2 (6 bases). V lost 1 base and J lost 3, with 9 bases in between. CDR3 size: 15 residues. Germline V gene sequence: CDR1 SGHTA, CDR2 FQGNSA. The CDR3 bases are TGTGCCAGCAGCTTAGTTAGCGGATACACCGGGGAGCTGTTTTTT. It is translated as CASSLVSGYTGELFF.

This clonotype was detected ten times or more. This sequence joins TRBV27 and TRBJ2-2; D might be TRBD2 (7 bases). Germline CDR1 and CDR2: MNHEY and SMNVEV (reference sequence). V lost 4 bases and J 6 bases, leaving 12 bases between the germline ends. This CDR3 region has 14 residues. The chain's CDR3 is CASSYGGPSGELFF. The DNA of the CDR3 is TGTGCCAGCAGTTACGGGGGGCCTTCCGGGGAGCTGTTTTTT.

CDR3: CASSSQGGLYNEQFF. CDR3 nucleotides: TGCGCCAGCAGCTCCCAGGGGGGTCTGTACAATGAGCAGTTCTTC. The V and J genes are TRBV5-1 and TRBJ2-1; a weak D match, TRBD1 (7 bases). From germline, CDR1 is SGHRS and CDR2 YFSETQ. The V end was cut by 3 bases, the J end by 4 bases, with 14 bases between. This CDR3 spans 15 amino acids.

This clonotype was detected a few times. The V call is TRBV4-2, the J call TRBJ2-1, with 10 bases aligning to TRBD2. V shed 4 bases and J 5 bases; nucleotides not matched to a gene: 8. This CDR3 region has 16 residues. Germline-derived CDR1 and CDR2 are LGHNA and YNFKEQ. The CDR3: CASSPQGSGRDNEQFF. The CDR3 bases are TGTGCCAGCAGCCCTCAGGGAAGCGGGAGGGACAATGAGCAGTTCTTC.

This chain uses TRBV7-9 with TRBJ2-5, with D maybe TRBD1 (6 bases). Germline CDR1 is SEHNR and CDR2 is FQNEAQ (reference sequence). The V and J ends lost 5 bases and 5 bases respectively, with 15 bases between them. The CDR3 length is 14 residues. CDR3 in DNA: TGTGCCAGCAGCCCTTCGACAGGCTGGGAGACCCAGTACTTC. It translates to CASSPSTGWETQYF.

This clonotype appeared a few times. This chain joins TRBV5-6 and TRBJ2-7; D is uncertain. Trimming stripped 3 bases from V and 4 bases from J, with 11 bases between. Germline values: CDR1 SGHDT, CDR2 YYEEEE. The CDR3 spans 13 residues. The CDR3 region has the DNA TGTGCCAGCAGCTGGCCGGACCAGTACGAGCAGTACTTC. Translation: CASSWPDQYEQYF.